This TCR beta chain originates from a study of T-cell reconstitution after alpha-beta-depleted transplantation in children. Findings and limits, study-wide: TCRbeta diversity was high at day 60 in some patients (a result of surviving recipient T cells and thymic progenitors). Newly generated T cells supplied most T-cell counts and diversity one year post-transplant. Expanded graft clones, several hundred of them, were reportedly the source of alpha-beta T cells about two months after transplant.

The table lists this clonotype with a few counts. Its cognate antigen is unknown. Unique molecular identifiers tagged the TCRbeta library. TCRdb ran MiXCR on the PCR reads and lists one entry per CDR3 protein. The top ten clones hold about 2.2% of a sample with fewer than 700,000 distinct CDR3 sequences, over 10% of them seen once. The CDR3 length is 14 residues. Germline V gene data show CDR1 as SEHNR and CDR2 as FQNEAQ (reference sequence). Losses at the gene ends were 5 bases for V and 5 bases for J; bases not matched to a gene: 4. This specimen was PBMCs, mostly from graft donor cells, taken 360 days after TCRalphabeta/CD19-depleted stem cell transplant. The receptor's source is a male patient between 5 and 17 years old who had a stem cell transplant for acute myeloid leukemia, so the T cells may come from the graft donor. The rearrangement uses TRBV7-9 and TRBJ2-1; 9 bases line up with TRBD2. The CDR3 spells CASSHSGSHNEQFF. The DNA for the CDR3 is TGTGCCAGCAGCCATAGCGGGAGCCACAATGAGCAGTTCTTC.